This T cell receptor beta chain was retrieved from a study of shared clonotypes between healthy human individuals. In the study overall: Three men and a couple of women, aged 18 to 49, were donors. Whole-study findings and limits: In general, naive subsets displayed greater estimated richness than memory subsets did.

For every subset, genomic DNA was evenly distributed across several immunoSEQ plates. Original data processing: With immunoSEQ giving junction-only sequences and no quality scores, filtering differed. Using immunoSEQ multiplex PCR, the repertoire was profiled, and TCRdb retains in-frame clones only, with some absent. That table furnishes V, J and clone size, whereas the DNA furnished D and trimming. Here the sample spans around 1.9 million clones, over 85% being singletons. Losses at the gene ends were 1 base for V and 8 bases for J; bases not matched to a gene: 11. The V gene's germline CDR1 is SGDLS and CDR2 YYNGEE. The length of the CDR3 is 17 residues. For this clone: The antigen remains undetermined.

The naive CD8 fraction comprised CD45RO-negative cells positively selected for CCR7 and excluded terminally differentiated effector memory CD45RA+ cells. The gene calls are TRBV9 and TRBJ2-1; 11 bases match TRBD2. The clonotype was recovered from a young man in good health. Some clones in this sample may be carry-over from other donors' samples. The sequencing input was naive CD8+ T cells from PBMCs. The CDR3 nucleotides read TGTGCCAGCAGCGTAAAGGCTAGCGGGAGGAACGACGATGAGCAGTTCTTC. The encoded protein is CASSVKASGRNDDEQFF.